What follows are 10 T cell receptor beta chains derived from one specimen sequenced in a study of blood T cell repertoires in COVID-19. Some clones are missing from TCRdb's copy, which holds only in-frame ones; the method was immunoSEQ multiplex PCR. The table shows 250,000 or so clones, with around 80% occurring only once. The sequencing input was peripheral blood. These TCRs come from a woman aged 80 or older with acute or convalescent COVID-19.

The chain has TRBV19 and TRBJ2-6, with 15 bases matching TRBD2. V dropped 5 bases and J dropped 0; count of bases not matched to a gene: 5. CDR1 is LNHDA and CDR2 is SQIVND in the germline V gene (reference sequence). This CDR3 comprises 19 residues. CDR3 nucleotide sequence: TGTGCCAGTAGTTCGAGGACTAGCGGGGGGGCCTCTGGGGCCAACGTCCTGACTTTC. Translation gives CASSSRTSGGASGANVLTF.

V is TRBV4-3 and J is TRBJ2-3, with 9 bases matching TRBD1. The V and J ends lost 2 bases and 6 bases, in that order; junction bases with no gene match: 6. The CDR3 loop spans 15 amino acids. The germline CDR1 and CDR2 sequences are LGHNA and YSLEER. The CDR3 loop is CASSQRQGGRDTQYF. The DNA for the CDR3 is TGCGCCAGCAGCCAACGACAGGGGGGGAGGGATACGCAGTATTTT.

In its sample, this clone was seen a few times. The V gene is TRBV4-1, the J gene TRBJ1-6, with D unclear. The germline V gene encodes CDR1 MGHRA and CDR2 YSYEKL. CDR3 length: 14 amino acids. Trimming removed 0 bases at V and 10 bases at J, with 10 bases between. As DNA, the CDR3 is TGCGCCAGCAGCCAAGAGGCAGGTGGGTCACCCCTCCACTTT. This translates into CASSQEAGGSPLHF.

The CDR3 spells CASDGTRRDTQYF. In nucleotides, the CDR3 is TGTGCCAGCGATGGGACTAGAAGGGATACGCAGTATTTT. The genes are TRBV2 and TRBJ2-3; 8 bases are a match to TRBD2. Per germline, CDR1 SNHLY and CDR2 FYNNEI. V gave up 8 bases and J gave up 6 bases; unmatched junction bases: 7. This CDR3 comprises 13 residues.

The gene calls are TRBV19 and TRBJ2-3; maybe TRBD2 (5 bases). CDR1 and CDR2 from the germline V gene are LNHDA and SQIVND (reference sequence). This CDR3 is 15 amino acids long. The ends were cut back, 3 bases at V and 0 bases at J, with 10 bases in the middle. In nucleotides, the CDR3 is TGTGCCAGTAGTATTGCGGGCTCAAGCACAGATACGCAGTATTTT. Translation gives CASSIAGSSTDTQYF.

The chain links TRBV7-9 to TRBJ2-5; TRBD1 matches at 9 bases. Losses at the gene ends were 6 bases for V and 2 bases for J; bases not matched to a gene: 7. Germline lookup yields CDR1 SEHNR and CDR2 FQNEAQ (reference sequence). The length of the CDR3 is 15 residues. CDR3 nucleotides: TGTGCCAGCAGAGAACAGGGGGCCGGGCAAGAGACCCAGTACTTC. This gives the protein CASREQGAGQETQYF.

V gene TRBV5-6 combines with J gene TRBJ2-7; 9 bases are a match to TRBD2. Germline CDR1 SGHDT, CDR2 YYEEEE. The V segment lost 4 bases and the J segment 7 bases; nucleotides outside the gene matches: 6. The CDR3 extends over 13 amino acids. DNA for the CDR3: TGTGCCAGCAGCCCCCGGCGGGAGGGAGAGCAGTACTTC. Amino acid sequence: CASSPRREGEQYF.

DNA for the CDR3: TGTGCCAGCAGCTTAGAGTCGGAGATGCGCACAGATACGCAGTATTTT. This gives the protein CASSLESEMRTDTQYF. The chain is built from TRBV7-6 and TRBJ2-3; no clear D. Germline V gene sequence: CDR1 SGHVS, CDR2 FNYEAQ. The germline V and J ends were trimmed by 1 base and 1 base, with 12 bases remaining between them. The CDR3 sequence is 16 residues long.

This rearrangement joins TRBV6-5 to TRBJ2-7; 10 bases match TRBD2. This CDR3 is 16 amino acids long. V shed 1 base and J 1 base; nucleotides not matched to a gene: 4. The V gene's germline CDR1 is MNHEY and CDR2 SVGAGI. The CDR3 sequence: CASSYYGSGRSYEQYF. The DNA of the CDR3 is TGTGCCAGCAGTTACTATGGTAGCGGGAGGTCCTACGAGCAGTACTTC.

The CDR3 nucleotides are TGTGCCAGCAGCCATGGACTAGCGGGAGGTGAAGAGACCCAGTACTTC. Translating it yields CASSHGLAGGEETQYF. J is TRBJ2-5 and V is TRBV11-3; TRBD2 agrees at 14 bases. Germline V lookup: CDR1 SGHNT, CDR2 YENEEA. V was pared by 5 bases and J by 3 bases, with 5 bases of the junction left unmatched. The CDR3 extends over 16 amino acids.